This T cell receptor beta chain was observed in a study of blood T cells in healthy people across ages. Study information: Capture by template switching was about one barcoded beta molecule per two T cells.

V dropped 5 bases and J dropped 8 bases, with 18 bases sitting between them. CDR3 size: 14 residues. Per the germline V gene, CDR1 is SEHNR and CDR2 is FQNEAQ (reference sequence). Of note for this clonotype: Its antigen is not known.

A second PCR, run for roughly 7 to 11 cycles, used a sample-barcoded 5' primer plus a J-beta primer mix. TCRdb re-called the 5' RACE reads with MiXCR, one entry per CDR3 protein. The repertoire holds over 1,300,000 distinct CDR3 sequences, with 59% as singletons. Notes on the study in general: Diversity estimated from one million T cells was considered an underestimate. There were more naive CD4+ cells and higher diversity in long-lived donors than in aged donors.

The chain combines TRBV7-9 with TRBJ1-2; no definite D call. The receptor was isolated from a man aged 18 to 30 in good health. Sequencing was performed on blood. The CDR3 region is CASSGRVRLRGYTF. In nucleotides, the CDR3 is TGTGCCAGCAGCGGACGGGTCAGGTTGCGCGGCTACACCTTC.